What follows is one T cell receptor beta chain and its context. Distinct nucleotide sequences in the sample also encode this CDR3. The sample comes from a study of shared clonotypes between healthy human individuals. Splitting the CD4+ cells yielded a CD45RA+ naive subset and a CD45RA-negative memory subset. There are 13 residues in the CDR3. V shed 1 base and J shed 2 bases, with 6 bases lying between them. CDR1 is SEHNR, CDR2 FQNEAQ, per germline (reference sequence). Libraries were prepared by immunoSEQ multiplex PCR; TCRdb keeps only in-frame clonotypes and omits some of them. In the table there are more than 2,000,000 clones, roughly 92% of which are singletons.

The rearrangement links TRBV7-9 to TRBJ2-7; D not resolved. Sequencing used naive CD4+ T cells sorted from blood. Subset meaning: CD45RA+ positively selected. The sequence was collected from a man between 18 and 29 years old in good health. Written as DNA, the CDR3 is TGTGCCAGCAGCTTAGGGGGAACCTACGAGCAGTACTTC. This sequence encodes CASSLGGTYEQYF.